Below, one T cell receptor (beta chain) is given with its context. This sample is drawn from a study of control samples from healthy donors and cancer patients. Germline V gene data show CDR1 as SGHRS and CDR2 as YFSETQ. The trim removed 4 bases at V and 3 bases at J, leaving 5 bases unmatched. The CDR3 covers 16 residues. Generated by immunoSEQ multiplex PCR, the TCRdb table keeps only in-frame clones and is missing some. Of about 130,000 clones listed, roughly 90% were seen once; the top ten hold around 2%. The rearrangement uses TRBV5-1 and TRBJ2-1, with 12 bases lining up with TRBD2. Sample: blood. The sequence derives from a man between 18 and 35 years old in good health. CDR3 sequence: CASSHKGLAGYNEQFF. DNA of the CDR3: TGCGCCAGCAGCCATAAGGGACTAGCGGGCTACAATGAGCAGTTCTTC.